This section outlines one T cell receptor beta chain sequence together with its context. Its antigen is still unknown. Base qualities are not at hand, and no much larger clone is one base apart. After removal of 0 bases from V and 0 bases from J, the junction retains 1 base not matched to a gene. For CDR1 and CDR2, the germline V gene lists SNHLY and FYNNEI. From cysteine to phenylalanine, the CDR3 is 15 amino acids long. The retained sequence is limited to the CDR3, 45 bases, with the frame set at the first base. A fixed 350 ng of DNA was loaded for every bulk PBMC sample. TCR beta CDR3 sequences were amplified from genomic DNA using the immunoSEQ TCRb Assay kit according to manufacturer instructions. The KAPA Library Quantification Kit for Illumina platforms was used to quantify pooled libraries by qPCR. Sequencing of the pooled libraries was done on an Illumina NextSeq 500, with clustering at roughly 0.55-1.2 pM. Per the original workflow: The TCR data were analyzed using immunoSEQ ANALYZER and the R LymphoSeq package. A rearrangement efficiency score was calculated as productive divided by the sum of productive and non-productive CDR3 sequences. Clonality was measured with the Gini coefficient and diversity with the Renyi index at alpha=1, compared pairwise between timepoints within each patient. In LymphoSeq, clonal relatedness was computed with an edit distance of 3 and repertoire similarity was computed with the Bhattacharyya coefficient. To classify response, a linear discriminant analysis based on week-3 changes in clonality and diversity was built with the R MASS and caret packages. TCRdb took this table from immuneACCESS and kept in-frame rearrangements with V and J called. Such tables lack part of the clones; where checked against another copy, unresolved V genes explain under half of the gap, and the rest is unexplained. That table furnishes V, J and clone size, whereas the DNA furnished D and trimming. The sample table records around 14,000 clones; approximately 87% of these occur just once. In total, the top ten clones hold around 4.4% of the sample.

This specimen belongs to a study of blood T cell dynamics during melanoma immunotherapy (dated by TCRdb to the early 2020s). At the level of the whole study: All patients had metastatic melanoma and were given first-line pembrolizumab or nivolumab plus ipilimumab as standard of care in the United Kingdom. Peripheral T cell receptor repertoires of metastatic melanoma patients were profiled before and after one cycle of checkpoint inhibitor therapy to find early correlates of response. The training cohort consisted of consecutive patients, while an additional independent group of patients from the same centre was pooled to form an external validation set. Study-level results and caveats: The relatively small sample size was recognized as a factor that could limit how well the results generalize. The study was unable to establish whether the T cell clones driving the repertoire changes were melanoma-specific or instead reflected general immune activation. Unlike progressors, patients who went on to achieve disease control showed a bifurcated reorganization of the PBMC repertoire at W3, with either increased clonality or increased diversity.

Reading the label with the study, this specimen's time point is: pre-treatment baseline. Blood samples were taken before treatment (T0) and at week 3 (W3), following the first cycle of checkpoint blockade. Except for a couple of patients with rapid clinical progression, response was assessed 12 weeks after the first infusion by RECIST 1.1; disease control meant complete response, partial response or stable disease. Any patient who had received prior systemic cancer treatment, was on concomitant immunosuppressant therapy or had synchronous other active malignancies was excluded. TCR beta was sequenced in both bulk PBMC and plasma cell-free DNA in order to track circulating cells as well as T cell turnover. PBMC were isolated from blood with Lymphoprep and SepMate tubes, followed by red cell lysis. QIAamp DNA Blood Mini kits were used to extract DNA from both PBMC and sorted T cell subsets.

The material was blood, obtained from a patient treated with checkpoint blockade. This receptor chain uses TRBV2 and TRBJ1-1; TRBD1 lines up with 7 middle nucleotides. The TCR comes from a human donor with melanoma. The CDR3 has the sequence CASSEADRVNTEAFF. In nucleotide form, the sequence is TGTGCCAGCAGTGAAGCTGACAGGGTGAACACTGAAGCTTTCTTT.